The present T cell receptor beta chain was sequenced within a study of cytotoxic CD8 clonotypes in ibrutinib-treated CLL. The CDR3 covers 14 residues. Germline loops: CDR1 WSHSY, CDR2 SAAADI. With 6 bases removed from V and 1 base from J, the gap between germline ends came to 12 bases. The repertoire was sequenced with immunoSEQ multiplex PCR; TCRdb's copy has only in-frame clones and lacks some. The sample holds some 350,000 clones, approximately 67% seen once. Whole-study findings and limits: Clonality, elevated at ibrutinib response, dropped back toward baseline at progression.

A word on this clone: Its antigen is not identified.

The source material was PBMCs, sampled after 36 months of ibrutinib treatment. J is TRBJ2-5 and V is TRBV10-2; D possibly corresponds to TRBD2 (6 bases). The source is a human donor with chronic lymphocytic leukemia. This CDR3 reads CASRGSGAQETQYF. The CDR3 region has the DNA TGCGCCAGCAGAGGTAGCGGAGCCCAAGAGACCCAGTACTTC.